This TCR beta chain was documented in a study of cytomegalovirus exposure and HLA in healthy donors. CDR1 and CDR2 (germline): SGHAT, FQNNGV. Trimming pared 1 base from V and 4 bases from J, leaving 10 bases between. This CDR3 has 14 amino acids. It was with 60 Vbeta and 13 Jbeta primers that the PCR ran. The assay was immunoSEQ multiplex PCR, and TCRdb's table has in-frame clones only and misses some. Among 170,000 or so clones listed, over 80% were seen once. The source is a man aged 50 or older in good health and CMV-seronegative. The chain combines TRBV11-2 with TRBJ2-5, with a weak D call TRBD2 (6 bases). The sample consisted of PBMCs. CDR3 loop: CASSLGRGGETQYF. In DNA form, the CDR3 reads TGTGCCAGCAGCTTAGGGAGGGGAGGAGAGACCCAGTACTTC.